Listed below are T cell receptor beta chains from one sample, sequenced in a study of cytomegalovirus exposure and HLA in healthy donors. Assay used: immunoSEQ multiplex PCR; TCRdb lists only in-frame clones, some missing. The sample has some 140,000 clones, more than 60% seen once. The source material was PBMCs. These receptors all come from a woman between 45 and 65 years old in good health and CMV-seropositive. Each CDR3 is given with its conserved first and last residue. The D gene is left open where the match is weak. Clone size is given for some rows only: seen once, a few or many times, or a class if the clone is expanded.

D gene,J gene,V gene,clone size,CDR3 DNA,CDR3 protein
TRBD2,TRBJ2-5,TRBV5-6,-,TGTGCCAGCAGCGCCTGGGGTGCGGGGGGCCAAGAGACCCAGTACTTC,CASSAWGAGGQETQYF
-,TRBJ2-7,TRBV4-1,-,TGCGCCAGCAGCCAGACTCAGGGTTACGAGCAGTACTTC,CASSQTQGYEQYF
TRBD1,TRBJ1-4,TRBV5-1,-,TGCGCCAGCAGCTTGGCTCCAGGGGGCGTGAAGGATGAAAAACTGTTTTTT,CASSLAPGGVKDEKLFF
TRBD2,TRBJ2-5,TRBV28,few,TGTGCCAGCTCGGAGCGGGGGCCCCAAGAGACCCAGTACTTC,CASSERGPQETQYF
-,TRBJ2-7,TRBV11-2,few,TGTGCCAGCAGCCCCAGGCTGGCAGGGTCCTACGAGCAGTACTTC,CASSPRLAGSYEQYF
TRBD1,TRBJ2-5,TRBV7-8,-,TGTGCCAGCAGCTCAGGGACAGCCAATCAAGAGACCCAGTACTTC,CASSSGTANQETQYF
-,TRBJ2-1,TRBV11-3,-,TGTGCCAGCAGCTTAGGGACTCCATCCTGGGAGTCCTACAATGAGCAGTTCTTC,CASSLGTPSWESYNEQFF
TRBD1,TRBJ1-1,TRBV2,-,TGTGCCAGCAACCGACAGGGACGAACTGAAGCTTTCTTT,CASNRQGRTEAFF
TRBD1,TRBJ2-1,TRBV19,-,TGTGCCAGTAGCCAAGGACAGGTTTACAATGAGCAGTTCTTC,CASSQGQVYNEQFF
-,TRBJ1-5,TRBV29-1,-,TGCAGCGTCGCGGAGGGCAATCAGCCCCAGCATTTT,CSVAEGNQPQHF
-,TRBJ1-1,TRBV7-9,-,TGTGCCAGCAGCTTAGAAAAAACAGGGTGGACTGAAGCTTTCTTT,CASSLEKTGWTEAFF
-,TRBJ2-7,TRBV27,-,TGTGCCAGCAGTTTAAGGGCCAGGGGCTCCTACGAGCAGTACTTC,CASSLRARGSYEQYF
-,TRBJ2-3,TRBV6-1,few,TGTGCCAGCGGACTTACAACTAGCACAGATACGCAGTATTTT,CASGLTTSTDTQYF
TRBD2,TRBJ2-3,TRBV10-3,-,TGTGCCATCAGCCAGCGGGGGGTCAGCACAGATACGCAGTATTTT,CAISQRGVSTDTQYF
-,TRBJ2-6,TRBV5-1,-,TGCGCCAGCAGCCGCAACGGACAGTCTTCCTACGATATCTCTGGGGCCAACGGCCTGACTTTC,CASSRNGQSSYDISGANGLTF
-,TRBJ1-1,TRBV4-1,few,TGCGCCAGCAGCAGGTCTAGGAACACTGAAGCTTTCTTT,CASSRSRNTEAFF
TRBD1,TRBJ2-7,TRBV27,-,TGTGCCAGCAGCTACCCGGGACAGGGGGTCAACGAGCAGTACTTC,CASSYPGQGVNEQYF
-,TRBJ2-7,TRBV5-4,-,TGTGCCAGCAGCTTGGCCCCAGGGGCGACCCCCTACGAGCAGTACTTC,CASSLAPGATPYEQYF
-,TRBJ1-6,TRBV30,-,TGTGCCTGGAAAGAAGAGAATAATTCACCCCTCCACTTT,CAWKEENNSPLHF
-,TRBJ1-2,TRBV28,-,TGTGCCAGCGAAGACACCCGGAAATCCTATGGCTACACCTTC,CASEDTRKSYGYTF
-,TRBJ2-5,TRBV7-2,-,TGTGCCAGCAGGCGGACTTCCTCGGGCCAAGAGACCCAGTACTTC,CASRRTSSGQETQYF
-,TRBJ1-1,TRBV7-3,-,TGTGCCAGCAGCATCTTAGGGAGGGCACATGGCACTGAAGCTTTCTTT,CASSILGRAHGTEAFF
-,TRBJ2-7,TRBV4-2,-,TGTGCCAGCAGCCAAGCCAGACAGTACTACGAGCAGTACTTC,CASSQARQYYEQYF
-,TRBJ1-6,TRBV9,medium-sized,TGTGCCAGCAGCGTCGATCCCACAGGGCCGAATTCACCCCTCCACTTT,CASSVDPTGPNSPLHF
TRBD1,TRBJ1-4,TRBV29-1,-,TGCAGCATTAGGACAGGGGGGCATGAAAAACTGTTTTTT,CSIRTGGHEKLFF
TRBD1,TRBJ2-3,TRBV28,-,TGTGCCAGCATTCCCCCGGGACAGGGGGCCGCAGATACGCAGTATTTT,CASIPPGQGAADTQYF
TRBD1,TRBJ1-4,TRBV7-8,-,TGTGCCAGCAGCTACGGACAGGGGATTAATGAAAAACTGTTTTTT,CASSYGQGINEKLFF
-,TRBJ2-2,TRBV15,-,TGTGCCACCAGCAGAGATTACAGCGGCGGGGAGCTGTTTTTT,CATSRDYSGGELFF
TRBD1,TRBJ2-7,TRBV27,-,TGTGCCAGCAGGGGGACAGGGGGTTCCTACGAGCAGTACTTC,CASRGTGGSYEQYF
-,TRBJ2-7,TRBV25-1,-,TGTGCCAGCAGTGACCCGGGACTTACCTACGAGCAGTACTTC,CASSDPGLTYEQYF
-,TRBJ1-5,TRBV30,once,TGTGCCTGGAGCTTCCGGGACTCCCCCTTCTATAGCAATCAGCCCCAGCATTTT,CAWSFRDSPFYSNQPQHF
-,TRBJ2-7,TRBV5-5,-,TGTGCCAGCAGCCCGAACGGTTCGGGGGAGCAGTACTTC,CASSPNGSGEQYF
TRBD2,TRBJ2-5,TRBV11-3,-,TGTGCCAGCAGCCCCGGGGGGGGCTCACAAGAGACCCAGTACTTC,CASSPGGGSQETQYF
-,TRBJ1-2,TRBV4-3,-,TGCGCCAGCAGCCAAGTATCAGGGGATTACTATGGCTACACCTTC,CASSQVSGDYYGYTF
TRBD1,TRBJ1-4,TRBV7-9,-,TGTGCCAGCAGCCGGGACAGGATTGGTGAAAAACTGTTTTTT,CASSRDRIGEKLFF
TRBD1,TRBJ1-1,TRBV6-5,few,TGTGCCAGCAGCGGCGGGACAGCCTATGAAGCTTTCTTT,CASSGGTAYEAFF
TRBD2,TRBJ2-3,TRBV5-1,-,TGCGCCAGCAGCTTGGAATTAGCGGGGGATACAGATACGCAGTATTTT,CASSLELAGDTDTQYF
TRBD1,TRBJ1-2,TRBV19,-,TGTGCCAGTAACCCGGGACAGGTCGTGGACTATGGCTACACCTTC,CASNPGQVVDYGYTF
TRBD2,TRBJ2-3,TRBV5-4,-,TGTGCCAGCAGCCCGACTAGCGGGGAAGGAGATACGCAGTATTTT,CASSPTSGEGDTQYF
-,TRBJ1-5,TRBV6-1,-,TGTGCCAGCAGTACTGATATCAATCAGCCCCAGCATTTT,CASSTDINQPQHF
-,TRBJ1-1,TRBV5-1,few,TGCGCCAGCAGCGGGGCAGAGGTGGCCACTGAAGCTTTCTTT,CASSGAEVATEAFF
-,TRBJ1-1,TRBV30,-,TGTGCCTGGAGTGTACAGAGGGTGAAGGAAAACACTGAAGCTTTCTTT,CAWSVQRVKENTEAFF
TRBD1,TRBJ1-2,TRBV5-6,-,TGTGCCAGCAGCTTGGGAGTCGTCAGGGGGCGAGGTGATGGCTACACCTTC,CASSLGVVRGRGDGYTF
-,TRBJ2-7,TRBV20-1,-,TGCAGTGCTAGAGGCAGCTACGAGCAGTACTTC,CSARGSYEQYF
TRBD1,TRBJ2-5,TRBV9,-,TGTGCCAGCAGCGTTGGGACAGGGGTAGGGGAGACCCAGTACTTC,CASSVGTGVGETQYF
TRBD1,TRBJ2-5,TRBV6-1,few,TGTGCCAGCAGTGATGACAGGGGATTAGAAGAGACCCAGTACTTC,CASSDDRGLEETQYF
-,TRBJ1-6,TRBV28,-,TGTGCCAGCAGTTTTGGCAGGCAAGATTCACCCCTCCACTTT,CASSFGRQDSPLHF
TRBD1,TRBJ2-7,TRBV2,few,TGTGCCAGCAGTACCGACAGGGGGGACTACGAGCAGTACTTC,CASSTDRGDYEQYF
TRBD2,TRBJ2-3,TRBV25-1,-,TGTGCCAGCAGTCTTCGGACTAGCGGGGTCGCAGATACGCAGTATTTT,CASSLRTSGVADTQYF
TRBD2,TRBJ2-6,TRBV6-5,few,TGTGCCAGCAGTTATGCGGGGGGGACTGGGGCCAACGGCCTGACTTTC,CASSYAGGTGANGLTF
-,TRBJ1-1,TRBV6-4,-,TGTGCCAGCAGTGTAATCGCAGGGAACACTGAAGCTTTCTTT,CASSVIAGNTEAFF
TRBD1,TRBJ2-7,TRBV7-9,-,TGTGCCAGCAGCTTAGGGACGGGACAGGGCTACGAGCAGTACTTC,CASSLGTGQGYEQYF
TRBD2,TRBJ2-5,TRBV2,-,TGTGCCACCAGAGAGATTCGGACTAGCGGGGGGGGACAACAAGAGACCCAGTACTTC,CATREIRTSGGGQQETQYF
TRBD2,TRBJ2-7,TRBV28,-,TGTGCCAGCAGTTTATTGGGGCTAGCGGGGGGGCAGGACAGCTCCTACGAGCAGTACTTC,CASSLLGLAGGQDSSYEQYF
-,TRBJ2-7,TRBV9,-,TGTGCCAGCTCAAGGGCCGGGGGTTACGAGCAGTACTTC,CASSRAGGYEQYF